This T cell receptor beta chain was obtained from a study of blood T cell repertoires in COVID-19. Study-level information: There were acute and convalescent COVID-19 samples, and they came from the United States, Italy and Spain.

Under the authors' procedure: Estimation of nucleated cell counts was performed using reference gene primer amplification. The method was immunoSEQ multiplex PCR; TCRdb's version includes in-frame clones alone and lacks a portion of them. V and J calls plus clone size are reproduced from that table; the DNA served to infer D and trimming. The data hold around 450,000 clones, with around 90% observed a single time. The CDR3 has 13 amino acids. Germline lookup yields CDR1 MNHEY and CDR2 SVGAGI. Trimming took off 11 bases at V and 4 bases at J, with 17 bases between the two ends. Participants came from about 24 US areas, aged roughly 18 to 95 years. Cohorts were assigned according to the clinical history that participants reported.

This sequence originates from a woman aged 18-30 years with acute COVID-19. This chain uses TRBV6-5 with TRBJ1-1; D is undetermined. Source material: PBMCs or T cells enriched from blood (not recorded which). The CDR3 reads CASSSGGITEAFF. The CDR3 DNA sequence: TGTGCCTCCTCCAGCGGCGGGATCACTGAAGCTTTCTTT.